This T cell receptor beta chain was sequenced in a study of cytomegalovirus exposure and HLA in healthy donors (dated by TCRdb to about 2017). For context, the study as a whole: In an earlier analysis of 587 of the donors, about 270 Gb of sequence data and approximately 100 million unique TCR beta sequences from about 179 million T cells were reported. To study patterns of TCR occurrence, a later analysis re-analyzed previously published TCR beta repertoires from several hundred donors and added high-resolution HLA genotyping. Donor age, sex, ethnicity and CMV serostatus were compiled alongside the repertoire data. Typing coverage differed by locus: A, B, C, DRB1 and DQB1 were typed in roughly 629-640 donors, DQA1 in about 510, DPA1 in over 600, and DPB1 in just under 490. About 5 DR-DQ haplotypes were handled as single units for association and clustering, since linkage in the cohort was strong. Class I and class II HLA loci were covered by the typing at four-digit resolution. An earlier analysis of fewer than 700 of the donors applied high-throughput TCR beta sequencing to assess whether each TCR beta V gene segment acted as functional or pseudogenic. The study used immunosequencing to profile the T cell repertoires of 600 to 850 subjects and linked those repertoires to cytomegalovirus serostatus. The study combined high-throughput TCR immunosequencing, statistical association of individual TCRs with disease status, and machine learning to predict cytomegalovirus infection status. Approximately 300 gigabases of sequencing data and 70 million to 95 million unique TCR sequences made up an early release that covered under 750 HLA-typed donors. Rather than using new phenotypic data, the later analysis identified candidate immune exposures from TCR beta sequences and from how often those sequences occurred across donors. All discovery cohort repertoires had been generated on a single sequencing platform. Genome-wide SNP genotypes for about 65% of the roughly 700 donors were used in a later genetic analysis, which treated that subset as a discovery cohort. A separate validation cohort of approximately 130 different subjects was used in addition to the roughly 640-subject first cohort. Among about 400 genotyped donors of the cohort, an average of around 220,000 unique TCR beta nucleotide sequences was sequenced per donor, of which about 18% were non-productive. Among the roughly 400 genotyped donors, approximately 77% belonged to the genetic ancestry cluster associated with self-reported Caucasian donors. The study was designed to test whether signatures of past pathogen exposure could be identified by cataloging public T cell receptors.

Study-wide conclusions, independent of this receptor: The authors suggested that the approach could potentially be extended to other disease states and immunological phenotypes. An earlier analysis of roughly 570 of the donors showed that most TCR beta V segments appeared in productive rearrangements either about 87% or about 30% of the time, which broadly matched IMGT annotations. Most TCR sequences were seen in very few donors, while some public TCRs were found in many individuals. In the study, 150 to 200 TCR beta chains were listed as associated with cytomegalovirus. A later analysis found that TCR association rates varied across HLA loci, with DRB1 alleles showing the most associated TCRs and HLA-C alleles the fewest. Because HLA typing was missing for some donors at each locus, association tests included only the typed subset. CMV serostatus was the only immune exposure information available for the cohort. Correlated functional status among segregating V segments might reflect linkage disequilibrium, but an unknown experimental factor could not be ruled out. In a later genetic analysis, a missense DCLRE1C variant was associated with V-gene and J-gene trimming of TCR beta chains, and the association was replicated in an independent cohort. When HLA alleles, especially DR and DQ, strongly co-occurred, TCR associations were difficult to assign to individual alleles. Because the 87-base-pair reads could not distinguish some IMGT-functional V segments, including TRBV6-2 and TRBV6-3, those segments were excluded. A later analysis associated about 17,000 TCR beta sequences with specific HLA alleles at a false discovery rate of 0.05. Compared with the roughly 710-donor mean, donors in an Asian-associated ancestry cluster had fewer N-insertions in productive TCRs, according to a later genetic analysis. A further reported finding was that TCR beta sequences accurately predicted the HLA-A and HLA-B alleles for most subjects in the first cohort. Compared with equally common non-associated chains, HLA-associated TCR beta chains in a later analysis were more clonally expanded and had lower generation probabilities. The sequencing pipeline was judged likely to have produced a cluster of highly shared sequence variants as a technical artifact. A later analysis found that most CMV-associated TCR beta chains appeared HLA-restricted, with HLA associations seemingly driven largely by CMV exposure. Because counts were too low, more than 15 rarely observed V segments, including chromosome 9 orphons, were left out of the earlier analysis of 587 of the donors. The cohort was sequenced for TCR beta chains only, and without alpha or paired-chain data the features that could be detected were limited. Three of the identified cytomegalovirus-associated TCR beta chains were confirmed in vitro to be specific for cytomegalovirus antigens. According to a later analysis, parvovirus B19, influenza, CMV and Epstein-Barr virus appeared linked to several top co-occurrence clusters. In both the original and validation cohorts, the classifier was reported to diagnose cytomegalovirus status with high specificity and sensitivity. Roughly uniform sequencing depth across donors was assumed in presence/absence analyses, although this assumption may not hold.

In this sample, this clone turned up a few times. This clone's antigen is unknown. No base quality information exists; no much larger clone differs at one position. Libraries were constructed by the immunoSEQ multiplex PCR assay. A mixture of 60 forward primers for TCR Vbeta segments and 13 reverse primers for TCR Jbeta segments was used in the multiplex PCR. The CDR3 region of rearranged TCR beta genes was amplified from genomic DNA by a multiplex PCR assay. On the Illumina HiSeq System, the amplified TCR beta libraries were sequenced as 87-base-pair reads. As for the authors' bioinformatics: In a later analysis, some 80 million unique TCR beta chains were counted across the roughly 700 repertoires, and approximately 11 million of these chains were shared by at least two donors. A nearest-neighbor algorithm error-corrected the raw reads and collapsed the reads into unique sequences, merging closely related sequences to remove PCR and sequencing errors. Alignment of CDR3 sequences to IMGT reference sequences was used to assign V, D and J gene segments. For a sequence to be retained, at least a six-nucleotide match to both a V gene segment and a J gene segment was required. Rearrangements were called productive when the CDR3 lacked stop codons and stayed in frame with V and J; all others were non-productive. Following IMGT convention, CDR3 was defined as the stretch from the second conserved V-encoded cysteine to the conserved J-encoded phenylalanine. The earlier analysis of fewer than 750 of the donors excluded sequences that lacked an unambiguous match to a single V gene segment. In an earlier analysis of 587 of the donors, V segments were called functional above 56.7% productive rearrangements and were called segregating when the between-donor standard deviation exceeded 5%. A statistical classification framework was developed to diagnose cytomegalovirus status using the catalog of TCR beta chain sequences. V and J gene assignment, in a later analysis, came from comparing TCR nucleotide sequences with IMGT/GENE-DB human TR gene sequences. In a later analysis, CDR3 sequences and most-parsimonious VDJ recombination scenarios were assigned using the TCRdist pipeline. A later analysis defined each TCR beta chain by its CDR3 amino acid sequence plus V-gene family, and excluded reads lacking a unique V-gene family. A later analysis removed several hundred highly shared, low-generation-probability nucleotide sequences to deal with suspected cross-contamination and a sequencing artifact. For each public chain, a later analysis derived a clonal expansion index from normalized ranks of inferred template counts within each repertoire. A later analysis computed generation probabilities with a VDJ recombination model fitted to out-of-frame rearrangements, and checked the results against IGoR. In a later analysis, TCR-TCR, TCR-HLA and TCR-CMV co-occurrence was scored with hypergeometric tests, and a repertoire-size bias correction was applied to TCR pairs. False discovery rates were estimated in a later analysis by permuting HLA or CMV assignments 20 times. In a later analysis, co-occurring TCRs were grouped with DBSCAN, and TCRdist sequence similarity was added when clustering was performed within HLA-allele-positive subsets. Co-occurrence clustering excluded repertoires with fewer than 30,000 or more than 120,000 public chains, plus five with anomalous nucleotide sharing. In its TCRdb copy, this immuneACCESS table keeps in-frame sequences only and misses some clones. Where compared with another copy, unresolved V genes explain less than half of these, and the others have no known cause. For V, J and clone size, that table is used; D and trimming come from the DNA. The sample includes around 300,000 clones, with under 80% observed a single time. The ten largest clones take up roughly 2.4% of the sample.

Ends trimmed: V by 2 bases, J by 7 bases; bases unmatched to a gene: 4. Inclusive of the bounding cysteine and phenylalanine, the CDR3 is 15 residues long. Only the CDR3 part of the read is kept: 45 bases, read in frame from the first base. From a lookup of the germline V gene, CDR1 and CDR2 are MNHEY and SVGAGI. The cohort was made up of approximately 700 healthy bone marrow donors. At the time of sampling, all cohort members were nominally healthy, though unrecorded immune exposures were likely present. The donor tested CMV seronegative and was one of the 352 seronegative cohort members. Each donor provided a peripheral blood sample, and peripheral blood mononuclear cells were used for TCR beta sequencing. Genomic DNA was extracted from the blood cell samples with the Qiagen DNeasy Blood Extraction Kit.

The source of this sequence is a female donor in good health and CMV-seronegative. Sequenced input: PBMCs. Here the chain combines TRBV6-5 and TRBJ2-1, and TRBD2 matches 11 of the central bases. The CDR3 in this case is CASSYLAGGRNEQFF. The base sequence is TGTGCCAGCAGTTACCTAGCGGGGGGAAGGAATGAGCAGTTCTTC.